The T cell receptor (beta chain) under discussion was sequenced for a study of cytomegalovirus exposure and HLA in healthy donors. The study's findings and limits: Most CMV-associated TCR beta chains appeared HLA-restricted in a later analysis. It is likely that the observed cluster of highly shared sequence variants was a sequencing artifact.

Among the donors, all were healthy bone marrow donors. As for this clone: Its antigen is unknown.

With 1 base removed from V and 4 bases from J, the gap between germline ends came to 11 bases. Germline CDR1 is SGHRS and CDR2 is YFSETQ. This CDR3 has 15 amino acids. PCR involved 60 Vbeta and 13 Jbeta primers. The data were produced by immunoSEQ multiplex PCR, yet TCRdb's version contains in-frame clones alone and is incomplete. The sample lists about 200,000 clones; approximately 78% were seen once. The source material was PBMCs. The V and J genes are TRBV5-1 and TRBJ2-2; the D gene is possibly TRBD1 (5 bases). This sequence originates from a young woman in good health and CMV-seropositive. CDR3 sequence reads: CASSLSQGGTGELFF. The CDR3 nucleotides read TGCGCCAGCAGCTTGTCGCAGGGTGGCACCGGGGAGCTGTTTTTT.